This T cell receptor (beta chain) was sequenced in a study of tumor-infiltrating lymphocytes in primary liver carcinoma. Study results and caveats: Tumor-adjacent and tumor-blood pairs showed less overlap than tumor region pairs. Tumor tissue displayed a significantly greater top-250-clone fraction than blood (p = 0.039).

This clonotype was observed a few times. Antigen unknown. CDR3 size: 16 residues. The V gene's germline CDR1 is SQVTM and CDR2 ANQGSEA. Unsorted bulk tissue of about 20-32 mg yielded co-extracted RNA and DNA. Surgery removed the patients' primary liver carcinoma. None of the patients had received treatment, and all had chronic HBV infection. A primer matching the constant region was used to make TCR beta cDNA from 500 ng of total RNA. Each TCR beta library was derived from three nested multiplex PCR rounds that employed slightly modified ARM-PCR. Two initial PCR rounds of approximately 10 cycles each paired TRBV1-TRBV30 forward primers with a C-beta reverse primer. TCRdb recomputed calls from the multiplex PCR reads with MiXCR, one row per CDR3 protein. The sample lists fewer than 85,000 distinct CDR3 sequences, 69% occurring once.

This clonotype was obtained from a man aged 35 to 55 with primary liver carcinoma and hepatitis B virus infection. The rearrangement joins TRBV29-1 to TRBJ2-3, with 7 bases lining up with TRBD1. Sequencing used tumor-adjacent normal liver tissue. The CDR3 here is CSVFGTVRASTDTQYF. CDR3 in DNA: TGCAGTGTCTTCGGGACAGTTCGCGCGAGCACAGATACGCAGTATTTT.